The following is a TCR beta chain sequence with its context. Its antigen is undetermined. The data derive from a study of cytomegalovirus exposure and HLA in healthy donors. Study results and limitations: Earlier analysis found most TCR beta V segments productive about 87% or about 30% of the time. One variant, a missense change in DCLRE1C, was linked in a later analysis to TCR beta V- and J-gene trimming.

PCR amplification relied on 60 Vbeta primers (plus 13 Jbeta primers). Here immunoSEQ multiplex PCR was the method, and the copy in TCRdb shows in-frame clones only, minus some. Of 90,000 to 120,000 clones detected, around 80% appear once; the ten largest clones hold over 4%. What was sequenced was PBMCs. This TCR derives from a female donor in good health and CMV-seropositive.

The CDR3 region has the DNA TGTGCCAGCGGCGTGGGGGGGGGCGGTGAAAAACTGTTTTTT. As protein: CASGVGGGGEKLFF. The chain couples TRBV7-2 to TRBJ1-4; possible D gene TRBD1, 6 bases. Germline CDR1 reads SGHTA; CDR2 reads FQGNSA. The length of the CDR3 is 14 residues. Trimming pared 8 bases from V and 7 bases from J, leaving 17 bases between.